The clone carrying this TCR beta chain was recorded at least ten times. These data come from a study of T cells in Graves' hyperthyroidism and ophthalmopathy. TCR beta CDR3 region amplification was performed from RNA transcripts. During a first-round RT-PCR of the TCR CDR3, the HTBI primer set was used. Each CDR3 protein is one row after TCRdb ran MiXCR on the multiplex PCR reads. Among about 360,000 distinct CDR3 sequences listed, approximately 13% were seen once. Input material: blood. This receptor was identified in a man younger than 40 with Graves' hyperthyroidism that later progressed to Graves' ophthalmopathy.

The CDR3 region is CASRTDWDTKKQFF. The CDR3 DNA follows: TGTGCCAGCAGAACAGACTGGGACACCAAAAAGCAGTTCTTC. The rearrangement links TRBV2 to TRBJ2-1; TRBD1 is a possible D gene (6 bases). V dropped 6 bases and J dropped 11 bases, with 20 bases sitting between them. The CDR3 loop spans 14 amino acids. CDR1 and CDR2 from the germline V gene are SNHLY and FYNNEI. Looking up the rest from reference TRBV2 and TRBJ2-1 gives the full variable domain: EPEVTQTPSHQVTQMGQEVILRCVPISNHLYFYWYRQILGQKVEFLVSFYNNEISEKSEIFDDQFSVERPDGSNFTLKIRSTKLEDSAMYFCASRTDWDTKKQFFGPGTRLTVL.